There are many counts of the clone carrying this TCR beta chain. The antigen is undetermined. From RNA, the CDR3 regions of TCR beta chains were amplified and sequenced. An opening RT-PCR round employed HTBI primers and preceded a second-round multiplex PCR. TCRdb called the multiplex PCR reads again in MiXCR, with one record for every CDR3 protein. Of 210,000 or so distinct CDR3 sequences listed, approximately 29% are singletons. Orbital computed tomography, thyroid ultrasound, TRAb, serum thyroxine and clinical symptoms formed the basis of diagnosis. Out of about 10 ml of fresh peripheral blood, PBMCs were obtained. V was trimmed by 3 bases and J by 0 bases, leaving 8 bases between them. The length of the CDR3 is 14 residues. The germline V gene has CDR1 LNHNV and CDR2 YYDKDF (reference sequence). This record belongs to a study of Graves' ophthalmopathy and Graves' hyperthyroidism. Whole-study findings and limits: Among expanded thyroid clonotypes above 0.001 frequency, most also occurred in blood. Separation of ophthalmopathy from stable hyperthyroidism was achieved by a 13-signature model, at about 89% sensitivity and around 81% specificity.

The gene calls are TRBV15 and TRBJ1-1; tentative D call: TRBD1 (5 bases). The sequence came from a man aged 45-65 years with Graves' ophthalmopathy. Sample: peripheral blood. CDR3 in amino acids: CATSSPGMNTEAFF. In DNA, the CDR3 is TGTGCCACCAGCAGTCCAGGGATGAACACTGAAGCTTTCTTT.